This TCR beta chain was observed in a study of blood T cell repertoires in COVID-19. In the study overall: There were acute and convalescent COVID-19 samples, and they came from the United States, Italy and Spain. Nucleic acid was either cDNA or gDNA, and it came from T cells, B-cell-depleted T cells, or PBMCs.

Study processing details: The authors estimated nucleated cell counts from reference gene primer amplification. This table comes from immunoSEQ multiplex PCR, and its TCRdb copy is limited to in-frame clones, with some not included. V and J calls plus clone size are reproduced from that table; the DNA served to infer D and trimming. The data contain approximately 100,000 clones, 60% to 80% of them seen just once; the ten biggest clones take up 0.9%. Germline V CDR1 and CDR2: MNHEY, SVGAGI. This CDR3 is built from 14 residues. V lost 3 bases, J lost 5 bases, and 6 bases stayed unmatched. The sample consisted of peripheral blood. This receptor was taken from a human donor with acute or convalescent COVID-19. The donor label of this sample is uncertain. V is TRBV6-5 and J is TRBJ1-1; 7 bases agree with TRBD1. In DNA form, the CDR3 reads TGTGCCAGCAGTTATTACAGGGGAAGTACTGAAGCTTTCTTT. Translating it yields CASSYYRGSTEAFF.